This TCR beta chain derives from a study of CD8+CD57+ T cells in acquired aplastic anemia. On the study more broadly: Healthy donors had, on average, around 9.9 million reads for their CD4+ cells. Broader study findings: It was found that about 31 CD8+ CDR3 sequences were shared between patients and controls. Simpson's diversity of CD8+ cells was not significantly different in patients compared with controls.

This CDR3 contains 13 residues. Looked up from germline, CDR1 is DFQATT and CDR2 is SNEGSKA (reference sequence). J was trimmed by 1 base and V by 7 bases; bases with no gene match: 2. This clonotype was counted many times. Its antigen is still unknown. Both TCR beta VDJ combination and CDR3 sequence profiling were carried out. Genomic DNA was the template for this profiling. Each CDR3 protein is one row after TCRdb ran MiXCR on the reads. The sample records over 200,000 distinct CDR3 sequences, roughly 55% being singletons. The V and J genes are TRBV20-1 and TRBJ1-1, with TRBD1 matching 11 bases. Sequencing input: sorted CD4+, CD8+, or CD8+CD57+ T cells (not recorded which) from PBMCs. The sequence derives from a human donor in good health. The CDR3 reads CSGTGGGNTEAFF. DNA for the CDR3: TGCAGTGGGACAGGGGGCGGGAACACTGAAGCTTTCTTT.